The 20 T cell receptor beta chains reported below all come from one sample, sequenced in a study of blood T cells in healthy people across ages. With a J-beta primer mix and a sample-barcoded 5' primer, a second PCR ran about 7 to 12 cycles. TCRdb independently ran MiXCR on the 5' RACE reads; one entry per CDR3 protein. The sample has 800,000 or so distinct CDR3 sequences; around 50% are singletons. Material for sequencing was blood. These receptors all come from a man at least 80 years old in good health.

The J gene is TRBJ1-2, the V gene TRBV7-2; tentatively, D is TRBD1 (6 bases). The CDR3 extends over 14 amino acids. V was cut by 2 bases and J by 5 bases, with 12 bases left in between. Germline lookup yields CDR1 SGHTA and CDR2 FQGNSA. The CDR3 spells CASSLPGHQYGYTF. In nucleotides, the CDR3 is TGTGCCAGCAGCTTACCGGGACACCAATATGGCTACACCTTC.

This clonotype was counted a single time. This chain uses TRBV12-3 or TRBV12-4 with TRBJ2-5; 7 positions agree with TRBD2. V shed 5 bases and J 11 bases; nucleotides not matched to a gene: 8. The CDR3 is made up of 12 amino acids. The CDR3 DNA follows: TGTGCCAGCAGTCTCAGCGGGGAGGGGCAGTACTTC. It yields the protein CASSLSGEGQYF.

This chain links TRBV20-1 with TRBJ2-3, with 7 bases aligning to TRBD2. The ends lost 4 bases at V and 6 bases at J; junction bases unmatched: 7. The CDR3 covers 13 residues. CDR1 and CDR2 (germline): DFQATT, SNEGSKA (reference sequence). The CDR3 DNA reads as TGCAGTGCTAACCCGGGGGGTTCGGATACGCAGTATTTT. Protein: CSANPGGSDTQYF.

This clonotype was seen a handful of times. This chain links TRBV12-3 or TRBV12-4 with TRBJ2-5; D remains unclear. The V end lost 3 bases, the J end lost 11 bases, and 13 bases lay between the germline ends. The CDR3 length is 12 residues. Written as DNA, the CDR3 is TGTGCCAGCAGTTTCGCAGGTCGTGAGCAGTACTTC. It is translated as CASSFAGREQYF.

This clonotype was seen repeatedly, ten times or more. J is TRBJ2-3 and V is TRBV15, with TRBD2 as a possible D gene (6 bases). Germline assignment: CDR1 LNHNV and CDR2 YYDKDF (reference sequence). The CDR3 is 15 amino acids. V was cut by 5 bases and J by 2 bases, with 14 bases left in between. The CDR3 region is CATSPNGGDTDTQYF. The DNA for the CDR3 is TGTGCCACCAGCCCTAACGGGGGAGACACAGATACGCAGTATTTT.

The CDR3 nucleotides are TGTGCCAGCAGTTCCCTCCGGGACGGTTCCTACGAGCAGTACTTC. This gives the protein CASSSLRDGSYEQYF. The V call is TRBV28, the J call TRBJ2-7; possibly TRBD1 or TRBD2 for D (5 bases each). Germline V lookup: CDR1 MDHEN, CDR2 SYDVKM. Trimming took 4 bases from V and 1 from J, leaving 14 bases between them. The CDR3 contains 15 residues. Full variable domain (remainder filled in from reference TRBV28 and TRBJ2-7): DVKVTQSSRYLVKRTGEKVFLECVQDMDHENMFWYRQDPGLGLRLIYFSYDVKMKEKGDIPEGYSVSREKKERFSLILESASTNQTSMYLCASSSLRDGSYEQYFGPGTRLTVT.

This clonotype was detected only a few times. This rearrangement joins TRBV11-1 to TRBJ2-5, with a possible D match to TRBD2 (5 bases). CDR1 and CDR2 from the germline V gene are SGHAT and FQDESV (reference sequence). The CDR3 is 15 residues long. Trimming stripped 2 bases from V and 0 bases from J, with 10 bases between. The DNA of the CDR3 is TGTGCCAGCAGCTTATATCCCGGGGACCAAGAGACCCAGTACTTC. This encodes CASSLYPGDQETQYF.

The chain uses TRBV6-2 or TRBV6-3 and TRBJ2-1; TRBD2 agrees at 11 bases. This CDR3 contains 16 residues. Trimming took 5 bases from V and 3 from J; bases not matched to a gene: 6. The germline V gene has CDR1 MNHEY and CDR2 SVGEGT. The CDR3 nucleotides are TGTGCCAGCAGTCCTACCGGGACTAGCGGCTACAATGAGCAGTTCTTC. This encodes CASSPTGTSGYNEQFF.

A remark on this clonotype: One end of the junction is discordant with germline, which a read error may explain. The rearrangement joins TRBV7-2 to TRBJ2-7; maybe TRBD1 (7 bases). The CDR3 runs to 15 residues. Germline CDR1 reads SGHTA; CDR2 reads FQGNSA. The CDR3 spells CASSPLQGGEGELYF. The CDR3 DNA is TGTGCCAGCAGCCCCCTGCAGGGGGGAGAGGGTGAGCTGTACTTC.

The V call is TRBV20-1, the J call TRBJ1-2; D is ambiguous. Germline CDR1 DFQATT, CDR2 SNEGSKA (reference sequence). CDR3 size: 13 residues. V lost 2 bases to trimming and J lost 4 bases, with 11 bases between them. The chain's CDR3 is CSARIGDLYGYTF. As DNA, the CDR3 is TGCAGTGCTAGAATCGGAGACCTCTATGGCTACACCTTC.

The chain links TRBV28 to TRBJ1-2, with 9 bases fitting TRBD1. The CDR3 covers 16 residues. V shed 4 bases and J 5 bases; nucleotides not matched to a gene: 11. CDR1 is MDHEN, CDR2 SYDVKM, per germline. The CDR3 region is CASSSVPGQGSYGYTF. The CDR3 bases are TGTGCCAGCAGTTCCGTCCCGGGACAGGGTTCGTATGGCTACACCTTC.

This clonotype was picked up one time. The genes are TRBV20-1 and TRBJ1-1, with 9 bases aligning to TRBD1. Looked up from germline, CDR1 is DFQATT and CDR2 is SNEGSKA (reference sequence). J was trimmed by 1 base and V by 5 bases; bases with no gene match: 5. The CDR3 is 14 amino acids. CDR3 protein: CSAYEQGANTEAFF. The CDR3 DNA is TGCAGTGCTTATGAACAGGGGGCGAACACTGAAGCTTTCTTT.

A remark on this clonotype: Possible read error: a much larger clone is one base away. The chain uses TRBV12-3 or TRBV12-4 and TRBJ2-5; maybe TRBD2 (5 bases). With 1 base removed from V and 6 bases from J, the gap between germline ends came to 9 bases. The CDR3 covers 13 residues. The CDR3 protein is CASSLDEGKTQYF. The CDR3 DNA sequence: TGTGCCAGCAGTTTAGATGAGGGTAAGACCCAGTACTTC.

This clonotype has only a few counts. The gene calls are TRBV12-3 or TRBV12-4 and TRBJ2-1; 10 positions match TRBD1. The junction had 1 base not matched to a gene; V was cut back by 3 bases and J by 2 bases. The CDR3 is 15 residues long. CDR3 nucleotides: TGTGCCAGCAGTTTGACAGGGGGCGCCTACAATGAGCAGTTCTTC. Amino acids: CASSLTGGAYNEQFF.

Only a few counts were recorded for this clonotype. This rearrangement joins TRBV3-1 to TRBJ1-4; a possible D gene is TRBD1 (5 bases). The V and J ends lost 4 bases and 8 bases respectively, with 11 bases between them. CDR1 and CDR2 (germline): LGHDT, YNNKEL (reference sequence). The CDR3 spans 13 residues. The CDR3 sequence: CASSPGLSEKLFF. CDR3 nucleotides: TGTGCCAGCAGCCCGGGACTGTCGGAAAAACTGTTTTTT.

Points on this clonotype: An end of the junction does not agree with germline; a read error may underlie this. This sequence joins TRBV7-2 and TRBJ2-7; 7 bases match TRBD1. CDR3 size: 14 residues. Germline loops: CDR1 SGHTA, CDR2 FQGNSA. The DNA of the CDR3 is TGTGCCGGCAGCCTCGACCGGACAGGCGTCGAGCAGTACTTC. Its translation is CAGSLDRTGVEQYF.

This clonotype was seen more than once but under ten times. The rearrangement links TRBV6-5 to TRBJ1-1; D is ambiguous. The CDR3 runs 15 residues. Germline V CDR1 and CDR2: MNHEY, SVGAGI. Trimming stripped 0 bases from V and 1 base from J, with 9 bases between. CDR3: CASSYSVGPNTEAFF. DNA of the CDR3: TGTGCCAGCAGTTACTCTGTCGGTCCGAACACTGAAGCTTTCTTT.

A remark on this clonotype: This may stem from a read error, because a much larger clone lies one nucleotide away. This chain links TRBV4-3 with TRBJ2-1, with D perhaps TRBD1 or TRBD2 (6 bases each). The DNA end favors TRBJ2-7, so the J call may be wrong. The CDR3 is made up of 17 amino acids. The germline V gene encodes CDR1 LGHNA and CDR2 YSLEER. In DNA form, the CDR3 reads TGCGCCAGCAGCCAAGATCGGGGGCGGGGCTCCTACAATGAGCAGTACTTC. It translates to CASSQDRGRGSYNEQYF.

In its sample, this clonotype was seen a few times. The CDR3 reads CASSYRQGSNQPQHF. The CDR3 DNA is TGTGCCAGCAGTTATAGACAGGGTAGCAATCAGCCCCAGCATTTT. This rearrangement joins TRBV6-2 or TRBV6-3 to TRBJ1-5; 7 bases map to TRBD1. The CDR3 runs to 15 residues. Germline V lookup: CDR1 MNHEY, CDR2 SVGEGT. V gave up 3 bases and J gave up 0 bases; unmatched junction bases: 2.

The chain uses TRBV9 and TRBJ1-2; D is undetermined. The V gene lost 3 bases and the J gene lost 1 base, with 10 bases spanning the gap. This CDR3 comprises 14 residues. Germline V CDR1 and CDR2: SGDLS, YYNGEE. For the CDR3, the DNA is TGTGCCAGCAGCGCCAGTGGATTTAACTATGGCTACACCTTC. Translated, it gives CASSASGFNYGYTF.